The present TCR beta chain was sequenced within a study of blood T cell repertoires in COVID-19. Measured with immunoSEQ multiplex PCR; TCRdb has only the in-frame clones, and not every one. The sample has around 86,000 clones; around 80% are singletons. V lost 4 bases and J lost 4; bases outside the gene matches: 5. The CDR3 loop spans 15 amino acids. The germline gives CDR1 SGHAT, CDR2 FQDESV (reference sequence). This clone was seen a single time. The clonotype was recovered from a woman older than 75 with acute or convalescent COVID-19. The chain has TRBV11-1 and TRBJ2-5, with 11 bases matching TRBD2. Input material: peripheral blood. The CDR3 region has the DNA TGTGCCAGCAGCTCCGGGACTAGCGGAGGAGAGACCCAGTACTTC. Protein product: CASSSGTSGGETQYF.